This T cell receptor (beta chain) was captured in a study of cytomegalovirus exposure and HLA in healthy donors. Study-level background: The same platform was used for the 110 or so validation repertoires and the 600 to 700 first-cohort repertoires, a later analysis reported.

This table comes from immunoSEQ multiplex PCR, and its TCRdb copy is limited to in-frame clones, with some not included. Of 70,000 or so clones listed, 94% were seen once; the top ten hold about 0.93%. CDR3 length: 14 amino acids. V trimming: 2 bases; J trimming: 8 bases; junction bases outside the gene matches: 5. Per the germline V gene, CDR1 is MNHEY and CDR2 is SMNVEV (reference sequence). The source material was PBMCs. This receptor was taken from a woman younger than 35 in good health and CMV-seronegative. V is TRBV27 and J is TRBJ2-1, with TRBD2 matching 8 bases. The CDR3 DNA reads TGTGCCAGCAGTTTAGAGACTAGCGTCGATGAGCAGTTCTTC. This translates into CASSLETSVDEQFF.